The rows below give T cell receptor beta chains drawn from one sample of a study of CD8 T cells in Susac syndrome. TCRdb reanalysed the immunoSEQ multiplex PCR reads using MiXCR and keeps one entry per CDR3 protein. The sample includes 200,000 or so distinct CDR3 sequences, more than 90% of them seen just once. Sample: CD4+ T cells from PBMCs. The origin of the receptors is a human donor with multiple sclerosis. Both conserved end residues are part of each CDR3. A D gene is named only where the DNA matches it firmly. Clone size is shown for a subset of rows, as once, few, many or a class of expanded clone.

V gene,J gene,D gene,clone size,CDR3 DNA,CDR3 protein
TRBV7-9,TRBJ1-4,NA,once,TGTGCCAGCAGCTCCCGGGACTTTAGGGAAAAACTGTTTTTT,CASSSRDFREKLFF
TRBV4-1,TRBJ1-6,NA,NA,TGCGCCAGCAGCCAAGATAAAACGGACAATTCACCCCTCCACTTT,CASSQDKTDNSPLHF
TRBV9,TRBJ1-3,NA,once,TGTGCCAGCAGCGTAGCTTGGGGCGGCTCTGGAAACACCATATATTTT,CASSVAWGGSGNTIYF
TRBV7-9,TRBJ1-1,NA,NA,TGTGCCAGCAGCCGATCGGGGGGAGACACTGAAGCTTTCTTT,CASSRSGGDTEAFF
TRBV30,TRBJ2-1,NA,NA,TGTGCCTGGAGTTCCGGACAGATTTCCTACAATGAGCAGTTCTTC,CAWSSGQISYNEQFF
TRBV20-1,TRBJ2-7,TRBD1,NA,TGCAGTGCCGCGACAGGGGGCCGCCAAGAGCAGTACTTC,CSAATGGRQEQYF
TRBV3-1,TRBJ1-5,NA,NA,TGTGCCAGCAGTTCTCTTTGGAGCAATCAGCCCCAGCATTTT,CASSSLWSNQPQHF
TRBV27,TRBJ2-6,NA,NA,TGTGCCAGCAGTCACGTTGGTGGGGCCAACGTCCTGACTTTC,CASSHVGGANVLTF
TRBV9,TRBJ1-5,NA,NA,TGTGCCAGCAGCGTAGGAGTGGCAGGGGATAGCAATCAGCCCCAGCATTTT,CASSVGVAGDSNQPQHF
TRBV5-1,TRBJ2-1,TRBD2,NA,TGCGCCAGCAGCGGAGGGGGGAGCGGGAGTTTGGGTGAGCAGTTCTTC,CASSGGGSGSLGEQFF
TRBV29-1,TRBJ2-3,NA,NA,TGCAGCGCTTCGGGCCCTACCGGAGATACGCAGTATTTT,CSASGPTGDTQYF
TRBV5-1,TRBJ1-2,NA,once,TGCGCCAGCAGCGTTCAGGGAGGGGACTATGGCTACACCTTC,CASSVQGGDYGYTF
TRBV20-1,TRBJ1-5,NA,NA,TGCAGTGTAGGGAAGGGGATTAGCAATCAGCCCCAGCATTTT,CSVGKGISNQPQHF
TRBV29-1,TRBJ1-1,NA,NA,TGCAGCGTTGTTCCCTCGGGGACTGAAGCTTTCTTT,CSVVPSGTEAFF